The rows below give T cell receptor beta chains drawn from one sample of a study of CD8+ T cells in alopecia areata. The assay was immunoSEQ multiplex PCR, and TCRdb's table has in-frame clones only and misses some. This sample has under 70,000 clones, with about 96% found just once. The specimen was CD8+ T cells sorted from blood, collected at week 0. Every receptor here comes from a human donor with alopecia areata. The CDR3 runs from the conserved cysteine through the conserved F or W. A D gene is named only where the DNA matches it firmly. Where a row states a size, it is once, few, many or the class of an expanded clone; other rows omit it.

v_call,d_call,clone_size,cdr3_length,j_call,cdr3_nt,cdr3_aa
TRBV6-5,.,.,14,TRBJ1-5,TGTGCCAGCAGTTACGGACAAAGCAATCAGCCCCAGCATTTT,CASSYGQSNQPQHF
TRBV6-5,.,.,15,TRBJ2-3,TGTGCCAGCAGTTACTCTCGCGGCTCAACGGATACGCAGTATTTT,CASSYSRGSTDTQYF
TRBV5-6,.,.,12,TRBJ2-7,TGTGCCAGCAGCTCCGGGGACTACGAGCAGTACTTC,CASSSGDYEQYF
TRBV7-9,TRBD1,.,13,TRBJ2-7,TGTGCCAGCAGCGGAGGACAGGGAGGCGAGCAGTACTTC,CASSGGQGGEQYF
TRBV5-1,TRBD1,.,14,TRBJ2-5,TGCGCCAGCAGCACTGGGACAGGGAAGGAGACCCAGTACTTC,CASSTGTGKETQYF
TRBV7-9,TRBD2,.,14,TRBJ2-5,TGTGCCAGCAGCTTTACGGGGAGGGAAGAGACCCAGTACTTC,CASSFTGREETQYF
TRBV7-6,.,.,15,TRBJ2-3,TGTGCCAGCAGCCCTCGGGCGGGGAGCACAGATACGCAGTATTTT,CASSPRAGSTDTQYF
TRBV27,.,.,15,TRBJ2-7,TGTGCCAGCTGTCCGGGGCTGGCGGACAGATACGAGCAGTACTTC,CASCPGLADRYEQYF
TRBV14,.,.,13,TRBJ2-7,TGTGCCAGCAGCCAAGAGTTGACCGGGGAGCAGTACTTC,CASSQELTGEQYF
TRBV14,.,.,13,TRBJ2-3,TGTGCCAGCAGCCAAGTTAGCACAGATACGCAGTATTTT,CASSQVSTDTQYF
TRBV27,TRBD2,.,15,TRBJ2-7,TGTGCCAGCAGTCTTAGCGGGGGGGACTCCTACGAGCAGTACTTC,CASSLSGGDSYEQYF
TRBV7-9,TRBD2,.,13,TRBJ2-7,TGTGCCAGCCGGCGGGGGAGCTCCTACGAGCAGTACTTC,CASRRGSSYEQYF
TRBV19,.,.,15,TRBJ1-1,TGTGCCAGTAGTATGGTGGGGGAGGCGAACACTGAAGCTTTCTTT,CASSMVGEANTEAFF
TRBV11-2,.,.,11,TRBJ1-1,TGTGCCAGCAGCTTACAGACTGAAGCTTTCTTT,CASSLQTEAFF
TRBV6-1,.,.,11,TRBJ2-3,TGTGCCAGCAGGATGATAGATACGCAGTATTTT,CASRMIDTQYF
TRBV19,.,.,16,TRBJ1-1,TGTGCCAGTACTCGACGGAGGGTGTCCATGAACACTGAAGCTTTCTTT,CASTRRRVSMNTEAFF
TRBV19,.,once,15,TRBJ1-4,TGTGCCAGCCGGCTTGGGCTTGCAACTAATGAAAAACTGTTTTTT,CASRLGLATNEKLFF
TRBV4-2,TRBD2,.,12,TRBJ2-7,TGTGCCAGCAGCGGGACTACCTACGAGCAGTACTTC,CASSGTTYEQYF
TRBV5-1,.,.,15,TRBJ2-7,TGCGCCAGCAGCTGCGGGACGGACGACTCCTACGAGCAGTACTTC,CASSCGTDDSYEQYF
TRBV7-8,TRBD2,.,16,TRBJ2-3,TGTGCCAGCAGCCCGGGAGGGGCAGGGAACACAGATACGCAGTATTTT,CASSPGGAGNTDTQYF
TRBV6-6,.,.,16,TRBJ2-2,TGTGCCATCAGTGTCCAGGGACGGATCAACACCGGGGAGCTGTTTTTT,CAISVQGRINTGELFF
TRBV7-2,TRBD1,.,15,TRBJ2-5,TGTGCCAGCAGCTCGGGACAGGGGGCCGGGAAGACCCAGTACTTC,CASSSGQGAGKTQYF
TRBV6-1,.,.,12,TRBJ2-2,TGTGCCAGCGGAATCGGTACCGGGGAGCTGTTTTTT,CASGIGTGELFF
TRBV9,.,.,16,TRBJ2-1,TGTGCCAGCAGCGCGCCCGGGACTGGCTCCTACAATGAGCAGTTCTTC,CASSAPGTGSYNEQFF
TRBV5-4,.,.,12,TRBJ2-7,TGTGCCAGCAGGGCCGACAGTTACGAGCAGTACTTC,CASRADSYEQYF
TRBV7-8,.,.,15,TRBJ2-2,TGTGCCAGCAGCTTATCCTATTTCGAGACCGGGGAGCTGTTTTTT,CASSLSYFETGELFF
TRBV2,.,.,13,TRBJ2-3,TGTGCCAGCCGGCCGTTAAGGCCAGATACGCAGTATTTT,CASRPLRPDTQYF
TRBV6-5,.,.,15,TRBJ2-2,TGTGCCAGCAGTCCCCGCCCTTCCACCACCGGGGAGCTGTTTTTT,CASSPRPSTTGELFF
TRBV19,.,.,13,TRBJ1-1,TGTGCCAGTACGGACAGAATCAACACTGAAGCTTTCTTT,CASTDRINTEAFF
TRBV7-9,TRBD2,.,13,TRBJ2-7,TGTGCCAGCAGCTGGGGGGGCTCCTACGAGCAGTACTTC,CASSWGGSYEQYF
TRBV7-2,.,.,14,TRBJ2-7,TGTGCCAGCAGCCAGGGACTCCTATCCTACGAGCAGTACTTC,CASSQGLLSYEQYF
TRBV4-1,TRBD2,.,14,TRBJ2-1,TGCGCCAGCAGCTTCCGGACTAGCGGGGCCGAGCAGTTCTTC,CASSFRTSGAEQFF
TRBV25-1,.,.,14,TRBJ2-7,TGTGCCAGCAGTGATCTTCGGCAGGCCTACGAGCAGTACTTC,CASSDLRQAYEQYF
TRBV23-1,TRBD1,.,20,TRBJ2-2,TGCGCCAGCAGTCATTCCTACCGCAGGACAGGGGGCCCGAACACCGGGGAGCTGTTTTTT,CASSHSYRRTGGPNTGELFF
TRBV2,.,.,17,TRBJ1-1,TGTGCCAGCGCATACCTCCTGTCGGCAGGGCTGAACACTGAAGCTTTCTTT,CASAYLLSAGLNTEAFF
TRBV4-2,TRBD2,once,17,TRBJ2-5,TGTGCCAGCAGCCAACGTTCTAGCGGGGGGCCCAGGGAGACCCAGTACTTC,CASSQRSSGGPRETQYF
TRBV6-5,TRBD2,.,15,TRBJ2-3,TGTGCCAGCAGCCAGTCTTGGGGGGGAGCAGATACGCAGTATTTT,CASSQSWGGADTQYF